This T cell receptor (beta chain) was documented in a study of a mutant IDH1 vaccine in newly diagnosed glioma. Study context: Sex among treated patients split about 60% male, about 40% female; mean age was roughly 40 years.

CDR1 and CDR2 from the germline V gene are KGHSH and LQKENI. CDR3 length: 15 amino acids. With V trimmed by 5 bases and J by 4 bases, 4 bases remained unmatched. TCRdb's table, derived via immunoSEQ multiplex PCR, lists solely in-frame clones and lacks some. The table lists under 80,000 clones, about 86% of them singletons. Details on this clone: Its antigen is unidentified.

Time point given: baseline, week 1 (first vaccination visit). Treatment meaning: pre-vaccination baseline after standard-of-care therapy. General study findings and limits: Researchers report vaccine-induced immune responses in roughly 94% of patients.

This clonotype was obtained from a man in his thirties or forties with glioma. The sample here was PBMCs, taken from a glioma patient treated with radiotherapy, temozolomide or both. This chain uses TRBV18 with TRBJ2-1, with TRBD2 identical over 11 bases. CDR3 amino acids: CASSSTSGGYNEQFF. For the CDR3, the DNA is TGTGCCAGCTCATCTACTAGCGGGGGTTACAATGAGCAGTTCTTC.